A single sample gave rise to the 3 T cell receptor beta chains below, sequenced in a study of T cells in Graves' hyperthyroidism and ophthalmopathy. Researchers took RNA transcripts and amplified the TCR beta CDR3 regions from them. The HTBI primer set was used in a first-round RT-PCR of the TCR CDR3. Using its own MiXCR run on the multiplex PCR reads, TCRdb lists one record per CDR3 protein. The repertoire holds under 650,000 distinct CDR3 sequences, with around 16% as singletons. Sequencing was performed on blood. These receptors were obtained from a woman between 25 and 40 years old with Graves' hyperthyroidism.

The chain is built from TRBV28 and TRBJ1-2; D is perhaps TRBD1 (5 bases). The CDR3 is 14 amino acids. CDR1 and CDR2 (germline): MDHEN, SYDVKM. Trimming took 5 bases from V and 6 from J, leaving 16 bases between them. CDR3 coding DNA: TGTGCCAGCAGTCCCGGCGGGGGAGGCGATGGCTACACCTTC. This sequence encodes CASSPGGGGDGYTF.

A note on this clonotype: The germline gene is not matched at one end of the junction; a read error may be the cause. This chain uses TRBV18 with TRBJ1-5; possible D gene TRBD1, 5 bases. Germline loops: CDR1 KGHSH, CDR2 LQKENI. The CDR3 runs 16 residues. The CDR3 DNA reads TGTGCCGGCTCACCCCAACCTGGACAAAGCAATCAGCCCCAGCATTTT. Amino acid sequence: CAGSPQPGQSNQPQHF.

Regarding this clonotype: A much larger clone lies a single base off, so this may be a read error. This rearrangement joins TRBV7-9 to TRBJ2-7; D may be TRBD1 (6 bases). CDR3 length: 13 amino acids. In germline, CDR1 is SEHNR, CDR2 FQNEAQ (reference sequence). The CDR3 DNA reads as TGTGCCACCAGCACAAGGGACATCTACGAGCAGTACTTC. This translates into CATSTRDIYEQYF.